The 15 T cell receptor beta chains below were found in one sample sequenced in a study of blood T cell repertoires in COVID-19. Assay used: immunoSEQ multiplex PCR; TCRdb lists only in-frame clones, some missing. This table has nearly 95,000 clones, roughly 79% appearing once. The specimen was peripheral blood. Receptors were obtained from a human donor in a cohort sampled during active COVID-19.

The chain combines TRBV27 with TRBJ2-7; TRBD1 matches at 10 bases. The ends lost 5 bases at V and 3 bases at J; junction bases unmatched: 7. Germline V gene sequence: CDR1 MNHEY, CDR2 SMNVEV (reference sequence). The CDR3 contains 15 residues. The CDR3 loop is CASSPDRDRGYEQYF. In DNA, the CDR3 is TGTGCCAGCAGTCCAGACCGGGACAGGGGCTACGAGCAGTACTTC.

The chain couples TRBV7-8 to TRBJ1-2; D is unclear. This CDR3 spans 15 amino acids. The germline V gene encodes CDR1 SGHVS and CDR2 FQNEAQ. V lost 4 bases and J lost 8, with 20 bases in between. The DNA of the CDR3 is TGTGCCAGCAGCTCGGGTTCTACGGGGTACCGGGGCTACACCTTC. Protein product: CASSSGSTGYRGYTF.

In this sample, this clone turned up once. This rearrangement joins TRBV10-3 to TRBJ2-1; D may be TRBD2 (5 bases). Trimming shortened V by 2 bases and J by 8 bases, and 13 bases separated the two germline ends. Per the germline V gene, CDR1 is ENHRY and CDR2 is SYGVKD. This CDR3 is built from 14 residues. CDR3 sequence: CAISERLADDEQFF. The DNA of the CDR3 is TGTGCCATCAGTGAGAGGCTAGCTGACGATGAGCAGTTCTTC.

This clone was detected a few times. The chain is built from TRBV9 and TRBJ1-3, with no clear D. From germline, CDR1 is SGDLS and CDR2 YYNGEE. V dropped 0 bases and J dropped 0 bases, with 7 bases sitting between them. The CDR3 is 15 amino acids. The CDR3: CASSVGNSSGNTIYF. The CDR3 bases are TGTGCCAGCAGCGTAGGGAACAGCTCTGGAAACACCATATATTTT.

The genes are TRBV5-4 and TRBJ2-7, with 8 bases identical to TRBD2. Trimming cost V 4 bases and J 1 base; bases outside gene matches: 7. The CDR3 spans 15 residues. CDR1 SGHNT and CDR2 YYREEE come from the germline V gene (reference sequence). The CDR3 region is CASSRGLGRSYEQYF. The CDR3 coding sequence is TGTGCCAGCAGCAGGGGACTAGGGCGATCCTACGAGCAGTACTTC.

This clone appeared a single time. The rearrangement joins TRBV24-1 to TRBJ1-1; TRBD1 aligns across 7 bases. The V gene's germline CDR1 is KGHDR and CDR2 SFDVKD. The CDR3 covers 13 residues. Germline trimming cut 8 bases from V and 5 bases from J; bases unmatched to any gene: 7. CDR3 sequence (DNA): TGTGCCACCAAAGACAGGGTCGGGACTGAAGCTTTCTTT. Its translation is CATKDRVGTEAFF.

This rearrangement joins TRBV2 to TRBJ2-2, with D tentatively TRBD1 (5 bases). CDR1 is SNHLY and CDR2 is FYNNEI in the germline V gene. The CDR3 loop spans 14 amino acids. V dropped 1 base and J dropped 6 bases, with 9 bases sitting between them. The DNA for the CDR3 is TGTGCCAGCAGTGAAGGGGGCACAGCCGGGGAGCTGTTTTTT. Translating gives CASSEGGTAGELFF. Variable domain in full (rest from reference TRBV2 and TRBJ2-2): EPEVTQTPSHQVTQMGQEVILRCVPISNHLYFYWYRQILGQKVEFLVSFYNNEISEKSEIFDDQFSVERPDGSNFTLKIRSTKLEDSAMYFCASSEGGTAGELFFGEGSRLTVL.

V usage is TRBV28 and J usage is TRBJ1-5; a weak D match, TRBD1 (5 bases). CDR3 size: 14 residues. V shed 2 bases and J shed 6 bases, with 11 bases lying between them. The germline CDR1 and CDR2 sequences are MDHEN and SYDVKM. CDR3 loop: CASSLVGPGQPQHF. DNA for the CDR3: TGTGCCAGCAGTTTAGTGGGGCCGGGTCAGCCCCAGCATTTT.

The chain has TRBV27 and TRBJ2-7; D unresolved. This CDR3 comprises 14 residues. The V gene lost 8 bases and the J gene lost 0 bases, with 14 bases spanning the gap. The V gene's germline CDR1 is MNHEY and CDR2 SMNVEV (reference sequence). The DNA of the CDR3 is TGTGCCAGCCATGGTACACAAAACTCCTACGAGCAGTACTTC. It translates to CASHGTQNSYEQYF.

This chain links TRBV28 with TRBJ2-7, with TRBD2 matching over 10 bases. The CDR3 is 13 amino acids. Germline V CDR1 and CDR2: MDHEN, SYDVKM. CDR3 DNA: TGTGTTGCACGGGCTAGCGGGGGATACGAGCAGTACTTC. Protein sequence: CVARASGGYEQYF.

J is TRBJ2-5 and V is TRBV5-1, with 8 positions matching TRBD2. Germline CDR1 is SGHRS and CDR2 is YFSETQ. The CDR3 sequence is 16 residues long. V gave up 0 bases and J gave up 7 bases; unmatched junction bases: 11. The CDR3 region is CASSLGALAGQGTQYF. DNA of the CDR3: TGCGCCAGCAGCTTGGGGGCTCTAGCGGGTCAGGGGACCCAGTACTTC. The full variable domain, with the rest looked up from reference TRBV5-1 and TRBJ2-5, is KAGVTQTPRYLIKTRGQQVTLSCSPISGHRSVSWYQQTPGQGLQFLFEYFSETQRNKGNFPGRFSGRQFSNSRSEMNVSTLELGDSALYLCASSLGALAGQGTQYFGPGTRLLVL.

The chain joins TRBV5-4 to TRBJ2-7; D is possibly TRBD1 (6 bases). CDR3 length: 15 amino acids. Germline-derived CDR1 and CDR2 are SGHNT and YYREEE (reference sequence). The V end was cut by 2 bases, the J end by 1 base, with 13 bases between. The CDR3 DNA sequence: TGTGCCAGCAGCTTAGACTTACAGGGTTCCTACGAGCAGTACTTC. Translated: CASSLDLQGSYEQYF. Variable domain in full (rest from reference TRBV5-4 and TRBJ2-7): ETGVTQSPTHLIKTRGQQVTLRCSSQSGHNTVSWYQQALGQGPQFIFQYYREEENGRGNFPPRFSGLQFPNYSSELNVNALELDDSALYLCASSLDLQGSYEQYFGPGTRLTVT.

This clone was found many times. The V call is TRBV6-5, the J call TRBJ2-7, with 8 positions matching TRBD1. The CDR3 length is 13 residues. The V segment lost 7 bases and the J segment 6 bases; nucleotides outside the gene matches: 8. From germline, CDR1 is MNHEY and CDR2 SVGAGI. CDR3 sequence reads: CASIRDRIGEQYF. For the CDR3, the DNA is TGTGCCAGCATCCGGGACAGGATCGGCGAGCAGTACTTC.

The CDR3 spells CASSFLDRYRRNQPQHF. The CDR3 DNA sequence: TGTGCCAGCAGTTTTCTGGACAGGTATAGGCGCAATCAGCCCCAGCATTTT. The chain combines TRBV28 with TRBJ1-5; 7 nucleotides match TRBD1. The V and J ends lost 3 bases and 2 bases, in that order; junction bases with no gene match: 10. CDR1 and CDR2 (germline): MDHEN, SYDVKM. This CDR3 has 17 residues.

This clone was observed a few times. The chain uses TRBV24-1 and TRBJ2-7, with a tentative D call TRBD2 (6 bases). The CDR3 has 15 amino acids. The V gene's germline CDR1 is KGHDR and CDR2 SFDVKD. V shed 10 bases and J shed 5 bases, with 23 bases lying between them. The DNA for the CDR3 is TGTGCCACTCTAATGGCGGGGTACCTCGCGGACGAGCAGTACTTC. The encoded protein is CATLMAGYLADEQYF.